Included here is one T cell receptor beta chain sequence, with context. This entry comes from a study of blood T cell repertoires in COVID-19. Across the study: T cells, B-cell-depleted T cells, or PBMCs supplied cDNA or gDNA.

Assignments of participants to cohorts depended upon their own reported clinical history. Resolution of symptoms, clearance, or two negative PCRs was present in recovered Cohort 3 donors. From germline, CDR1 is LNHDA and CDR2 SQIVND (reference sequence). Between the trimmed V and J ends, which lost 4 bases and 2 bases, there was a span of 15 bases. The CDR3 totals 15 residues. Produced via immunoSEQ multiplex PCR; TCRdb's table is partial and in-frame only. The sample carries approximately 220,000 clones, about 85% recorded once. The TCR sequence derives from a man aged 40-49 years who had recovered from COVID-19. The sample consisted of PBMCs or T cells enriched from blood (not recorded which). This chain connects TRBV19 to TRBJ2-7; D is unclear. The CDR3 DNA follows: TGTGCCAGTAGTAAGAGTGGGCAGCCGGCCTACGAGCAGTACTTC. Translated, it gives CASSKSGQPAYEQYF. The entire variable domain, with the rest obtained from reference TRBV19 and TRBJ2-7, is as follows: DGGITQSPKYLFRKEGQNVTLSCEQNLNHDAMYWYRQDPGQGLRLIYYSQIVNDFQKGDIAEGYSVSREKKESFPLTVTSAQKNPTAFYLCASSKSGQPAYEQYFGPGTRLTVT.